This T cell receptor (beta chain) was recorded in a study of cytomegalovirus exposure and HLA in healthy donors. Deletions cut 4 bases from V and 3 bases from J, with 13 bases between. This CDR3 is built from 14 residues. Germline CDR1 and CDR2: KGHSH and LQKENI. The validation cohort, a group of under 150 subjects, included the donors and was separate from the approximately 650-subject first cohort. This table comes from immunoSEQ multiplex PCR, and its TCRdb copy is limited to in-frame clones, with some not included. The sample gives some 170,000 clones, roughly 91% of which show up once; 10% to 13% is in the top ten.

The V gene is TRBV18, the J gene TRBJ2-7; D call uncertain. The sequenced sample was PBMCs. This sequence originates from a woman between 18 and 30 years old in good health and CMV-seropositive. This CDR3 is CASSLPGTFYEQYF. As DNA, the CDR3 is TGTGCCAGCTCACTTCCGGGTACCTTCTACGAGCAGTACTTC.